The present TCR beta chain was sequenced within a study of blood T cell repertoires in COVID-19. TCRdb's copy holds only in-frame clones and misses some; the assay was immunoSEQ multiplex PCR. The repertoire holds about 270,000 clones, with about 91% as singletons. With V trimmed by 10 bases and J by 7 bases, 7 bases remained unmatched. This CDR3 has 13 amino acids. This clone has a handful of counts. The TCR comes from a woman between 35 and 50 years old with acute COVID-19. Sequencing was carried out using PBMCs or T cells enriched from blood (not recorded which). The rearrangement uses TRBV12-3 or TRBV12-4 and TRBJ1-4; 9 nucleotides align to TRBD1. CDR3 DNA: TGTGCCATTCAGGACAGGGGAGGTGAAAAACTGTTTTTT. Translating it yields CAIQDRGGEKLFF.